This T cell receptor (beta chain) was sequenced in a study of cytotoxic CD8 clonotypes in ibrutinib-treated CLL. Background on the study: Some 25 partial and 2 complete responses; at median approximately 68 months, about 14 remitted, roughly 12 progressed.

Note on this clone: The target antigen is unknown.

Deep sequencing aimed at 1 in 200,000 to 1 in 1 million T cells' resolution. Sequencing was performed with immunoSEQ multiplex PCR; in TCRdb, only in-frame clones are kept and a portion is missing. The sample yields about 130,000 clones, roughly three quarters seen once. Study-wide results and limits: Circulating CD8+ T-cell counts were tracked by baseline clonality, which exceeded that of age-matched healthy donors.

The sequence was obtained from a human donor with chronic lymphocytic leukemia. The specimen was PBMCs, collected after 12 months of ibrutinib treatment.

CDR3 in DNA: TGCGCCAGCAGCCAAGAGCGGGGGGGCTCCGGATACGAGCAGTACTTC. This translates into CASSQERGGSGYEQYF. This chain joins TRBV4-3 and TRBJ2-7; 9 positions match TRBD2. CDR1 and CDR2 from the germline V gene are LGHNA and YSLEER. V lost 0 bases and J lost 4; bases outside the gene matches: 7. There are 16 residues in the CDR3.